Shown below are 3 T cell receptor beta chains from a single sample sequenced in a study of PD-1 blockade in classical Hodgkin lymphoma. Profiling relied on immunoSEQ multiplex PCR, and the TCRdb table lists in-frame clones only, not all of them. Among about 21,000 clones listed, approximately 80% were seen once. Time point in this sample: cycle 4 day 1 (C4D1), after 5 to 7 weeks of nivolumab. Each patient relapsed following autologous stem cell transplantation, and prior brentuximab vedotin exposure differed. The sequencing here drew on peripheral blood mononuclear cells (PBMCs), taken before the fourth cycle of nivolumab. The receptor source for this set is a human donor with classical Hodgkin lymphoma.

This clone was counted only a few times. This chain connects TRBV11-2 to TRBJ1-6; TRBD1 is a possible D gene (6 bases). CDR3 size: 15 residues. The germline V gene encodes CDR1 SGHAT and CDR2 FQNNGV. Trimming cost V 1 base and J 7 bases, with 11 bases left between them. The CDR3 DNA follows: TGTGCCAGCAGCTTAGGAGGGGGGAGGAATTCACCCCTCCACTTT. This translates into CASSLGGGRNSPLHF. The full variable domain, completed using reference TRBV11-2 and TRBJ1-6, is EAGVAQSPRYKIIEKRQSVAFWCNPISGHATLYWYQQILGQGPKLLIQFQNNGVVDDSQLPKDRFSAERLKGVDSTLKIQPAKLEDSAVYLCASSLGGGRNSPLHFGNGTRLTVT.

The rearrangement links TRBV5-6 to TRBJ2-1; D may be TRBD2 (6 bases). The CDR3 covers 14 residues. V was shortened by 9 bases and J by 2 bases, with 15 bases between the two germline ends. From germline, CDR1 is SGHDT and CDR2 YYEEEE. Here the CDR3 reads CATGTATTYNEQFF. The DNA of the CDR3 is TGTGCCACCGGGACTGCCACAACCTACAATGAGCAGTTCTTC.

By sample share, this clone is medium-sized. V usage is TRBV6-5 and J usage is TRBJ1-2; the D is unclear. The CDR3 loop spans 13 amino acids. CDR1 MNHEY and CDR2 SVGAGI come from the germline V gene. V dropped 0 bases and J dropped 8 bases, with 10 bases sitting between them. The CDR3 loop is CASSYSPRRGYTF. The CDR3 region has the DNA TGTGCCAGCAGTTACTCCCCCCGTCGGGGCTACACCTTC.